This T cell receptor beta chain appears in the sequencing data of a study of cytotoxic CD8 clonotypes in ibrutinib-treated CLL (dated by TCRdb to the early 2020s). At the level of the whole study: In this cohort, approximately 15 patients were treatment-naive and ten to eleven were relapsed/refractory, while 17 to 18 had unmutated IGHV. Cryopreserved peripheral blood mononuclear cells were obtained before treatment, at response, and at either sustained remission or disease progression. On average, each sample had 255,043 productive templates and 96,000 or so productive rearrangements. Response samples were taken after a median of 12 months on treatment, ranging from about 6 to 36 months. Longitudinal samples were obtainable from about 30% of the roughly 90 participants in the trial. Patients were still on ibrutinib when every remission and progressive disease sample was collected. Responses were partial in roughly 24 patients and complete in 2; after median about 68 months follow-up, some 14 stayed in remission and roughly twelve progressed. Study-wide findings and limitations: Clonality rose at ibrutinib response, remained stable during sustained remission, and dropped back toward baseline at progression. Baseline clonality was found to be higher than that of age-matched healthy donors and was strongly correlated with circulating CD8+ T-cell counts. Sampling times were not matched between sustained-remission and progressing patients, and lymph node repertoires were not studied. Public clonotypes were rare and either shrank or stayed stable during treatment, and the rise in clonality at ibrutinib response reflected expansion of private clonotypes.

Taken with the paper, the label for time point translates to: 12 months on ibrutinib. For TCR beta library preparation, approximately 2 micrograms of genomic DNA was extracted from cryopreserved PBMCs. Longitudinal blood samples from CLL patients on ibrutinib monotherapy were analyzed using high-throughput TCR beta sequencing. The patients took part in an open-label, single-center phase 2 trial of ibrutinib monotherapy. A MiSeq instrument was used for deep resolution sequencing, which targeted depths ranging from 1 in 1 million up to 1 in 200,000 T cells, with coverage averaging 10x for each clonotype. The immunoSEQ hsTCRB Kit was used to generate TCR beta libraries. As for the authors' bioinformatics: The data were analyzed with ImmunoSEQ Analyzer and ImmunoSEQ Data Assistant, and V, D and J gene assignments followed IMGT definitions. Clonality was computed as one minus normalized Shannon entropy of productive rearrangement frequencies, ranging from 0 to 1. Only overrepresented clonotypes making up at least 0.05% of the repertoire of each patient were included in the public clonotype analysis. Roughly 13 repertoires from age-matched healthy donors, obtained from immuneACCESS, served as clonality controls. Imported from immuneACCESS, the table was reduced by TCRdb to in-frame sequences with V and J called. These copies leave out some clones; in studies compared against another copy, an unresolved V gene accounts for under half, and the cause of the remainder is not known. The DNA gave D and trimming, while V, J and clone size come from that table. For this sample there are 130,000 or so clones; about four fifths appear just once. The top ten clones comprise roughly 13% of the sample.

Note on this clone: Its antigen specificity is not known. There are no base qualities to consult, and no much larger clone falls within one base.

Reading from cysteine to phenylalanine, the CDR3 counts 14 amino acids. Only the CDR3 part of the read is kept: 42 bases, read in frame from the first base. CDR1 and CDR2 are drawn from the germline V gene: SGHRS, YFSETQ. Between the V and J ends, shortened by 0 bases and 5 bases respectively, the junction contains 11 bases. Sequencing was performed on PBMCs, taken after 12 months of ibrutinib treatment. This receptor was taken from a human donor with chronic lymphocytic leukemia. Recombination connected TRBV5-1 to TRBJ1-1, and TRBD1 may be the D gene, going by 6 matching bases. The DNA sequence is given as TGCGCCAGCAGCTTGGGCCCGACAGGTACTGAAGCTTTCTTT. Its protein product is CASSLGPTGTEAFF. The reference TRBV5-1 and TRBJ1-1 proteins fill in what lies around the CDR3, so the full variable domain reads KAGVTQTPRYLIKTRGQQVTLSCSPISGHRSVSWYQQTPGQGLQFLFEYFSETQRNKGNFPGRFSGRQFSNSRSEMNVSTLELGDSALYLCASSLGPTGTEAFFGQGTRLTVV.